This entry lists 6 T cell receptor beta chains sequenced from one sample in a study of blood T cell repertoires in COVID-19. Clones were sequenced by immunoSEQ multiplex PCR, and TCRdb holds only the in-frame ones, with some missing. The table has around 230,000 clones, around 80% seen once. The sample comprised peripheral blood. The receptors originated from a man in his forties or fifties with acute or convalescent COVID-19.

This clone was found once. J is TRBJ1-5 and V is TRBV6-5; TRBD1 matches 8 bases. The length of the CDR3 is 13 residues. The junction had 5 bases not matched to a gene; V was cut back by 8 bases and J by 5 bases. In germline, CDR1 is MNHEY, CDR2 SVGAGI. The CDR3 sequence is CASWTGWDQPQHF. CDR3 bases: TGTGCCAGCTGGACAGGGTGGGATCAGCCCCAGCATTTT.

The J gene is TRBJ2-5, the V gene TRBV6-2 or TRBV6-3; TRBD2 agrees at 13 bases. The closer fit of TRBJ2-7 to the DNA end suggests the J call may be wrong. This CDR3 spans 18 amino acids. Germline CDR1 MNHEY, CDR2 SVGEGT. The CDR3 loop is CASSYSTSGRLDPYEQYF. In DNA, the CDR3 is TGTGCCAGCAGTTACTCGACTAGCGGGAGGCTCGACCCCTACGAGCAGTACTTC.

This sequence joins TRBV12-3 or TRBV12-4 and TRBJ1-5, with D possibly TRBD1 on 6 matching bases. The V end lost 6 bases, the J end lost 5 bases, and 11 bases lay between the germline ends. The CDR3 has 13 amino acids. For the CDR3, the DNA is TGTGCCAGCAGACGGGACAAGGATCAGCCCCAGCATTTT. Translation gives CASRRDKDQPQHF.

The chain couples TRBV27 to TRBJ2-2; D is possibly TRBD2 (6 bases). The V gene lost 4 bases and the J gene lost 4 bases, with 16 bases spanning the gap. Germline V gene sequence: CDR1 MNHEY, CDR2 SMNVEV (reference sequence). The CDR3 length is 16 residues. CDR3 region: CASSSRLEGGTGELFF. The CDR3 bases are TGTGCCAGCAGTTCGCGACTAGAAGGAGGCACCGGGGAGCTGTTTTTT.

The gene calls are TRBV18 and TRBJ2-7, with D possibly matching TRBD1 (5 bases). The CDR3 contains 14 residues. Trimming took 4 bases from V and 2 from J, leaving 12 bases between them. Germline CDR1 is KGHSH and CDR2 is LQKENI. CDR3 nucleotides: TGTGCCAGCTCACTCGACAGATACGCCTACGAGCAGTACTTC. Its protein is CASSLDRYAYEQYF.

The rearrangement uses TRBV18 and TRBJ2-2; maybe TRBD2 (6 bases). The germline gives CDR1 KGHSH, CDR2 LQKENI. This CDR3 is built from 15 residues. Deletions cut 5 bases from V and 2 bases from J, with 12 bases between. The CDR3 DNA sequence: TGTGCCAGCTCAACATCTAGCGTCAACACCGGGGAGCTGTTTTTT. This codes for CASSTSSVNTGELFF.